This T cell receptor beta chain was captured in a study of blood T cell repertoires in COVID-19. On the study more broadly: PBMCs, B-cell-depleted T cells, or T cells provided the cDNA or gDNA that made up the material.

Only in-frame clones appear in the TCRdb table, and some are missing; sequencing was by immunoSEQ multiplex PCR. The sample carries fewer than 200,000 clones, over 75% recorded once. The sequence came from a man in his fifties or sixties who had recovered from COVID-19. Material for sequencing was peripheral blood.

The CDR3 nucleotides read TGTGCCAGCTCACGGTCAGGGGGGAACAATGAGCAGTTCTTC. Its translation: CASSRSGGNNEQFF. The chain couples TRBV18 to TRBJ2-1, with D perhaps TRBD1 (7 bases). The germline gives CDR1 KGHSH, CDR2 LQKENI. The CDR3 loop spans 14 amino acids. The V and J ends lost 4 bases and 5 bases respectively, with 12 bases between them. The full variable domain, with the rest looked up from reference TRBV18 and TRBJ2-1, is NAGVMQNPRHLVRRRGQEARLRCSPMKGHSHVYWYRQLPEEGLKFMVYLQKENIIDESGMPKERFSAEFPKEGPSILRIQQVVRGDSAAYFCASSRSGGNNEQFFGPGTRLTVL.